What follows are 29 T cell receptor beta chains derived from one specimen sequenced in a study of T cell clones after liver transplantation. TCRdb's table, derived via immunoSEQ multiplex PCR, lists solely in-frame clones and lacks some. The data contain around 110,000 clones, roughly nine tenths of them singletons. This specimen consisted of CD4+ T cells from blood, obtained 12 months after liver transplant. These receptors were obtained from a human patient who received a liver transplant. Some T cells may originate from the graft donor.

This CDR3 is CASSVQGATNEKLFF. Here the CDR3 DNA reads TGTGCCAGCAGCGTGCAGGGAGCGACTAATGAAAAACTGTTTTTT. The genes are TRBV9 and TRBJ1-4; D is possibly TRBD1 (5 bases). CDR1 and CDR2 from the germline V gene are SGDLS and YYNGEE. CDR3 size: 15 residues. V was trimmed by 2 bases and J by 2 bases, leaving 10 bases between them. Drawing the rest from reference TRBV9 and TRBJ1-4, the complete variable domain is DSGVTQTPKHLITATGQRVTLRCSPRSGDLSVYWYQQSLDQGLQFLIQYYNGEERAKGNILERFSAQQFPDLHSELNLSSLELGDSALYFCASSVQGATNEKLFFGSGTQLSVL.

This chain connects TRBV19 to TRBJ2-7; D is uncertain. This CDR3 is 13 amino acids long. The V gene lost 3 bases and the J gene lost 12 bases, with 18 bases spanning the gap. Germline lookup yields CDR1 LNHDA and CDR2 SQIVND (reference sequence). Here the CDR3 reads CASSIDSRTPMYF. The CDR3 bases are TGTGCCAGTAGTATCGACTCCCGTACGCCGATGTACTTC.

The chain has TRBV7-2 and TRBJ2-5, with 7 bases lining up with TRBD1. Germline CDR1 is SGHTA and CDR2 is FQGNSA. The CDR3 consists of 15 residues. Losses at the gene ends were 5 bases for V and 2 bases for J; bases not matched to a gene: 8. The CDR3 sequence is CASSPGQAGQETQYF. The CDR3 DNA reads as TGTGCCAGCAGCCCAGGACAGGCTGGGCAAGAGACCCAGTACTTC.

The CDR3 here is CASSKAGGDEQYF. In DNA form, the CDR3 reads TGTGCCAGCAGTAAAGCGGGAGGCGACGAGCAGTACTTC. This chain joins TRBV6-6 and TRBJ2-7; 9 bases are a match to TRBD2. This CDR3 region has 13 residues. Germline V lookup: CDR1 MNHNY, CDR2 SVGAGI (reference sequence). J was trimmed by 5 bases and V by 5 bases; bases with no gene match: 4.

This chain joins TRBV29-1 and TRBJ2-5; 8 bases fit TRBD1. Germline lookup yields CDR1 SQVTM and CDR2 ANQGSEA. This CDR3 is 18 amino acids long. Germline trimming cut 3 bases from V and 2 bases from J; bases unmatched to any gene: 17. The CDR3 DNA sequence: TGCAGCGTTGATACCGTCCTTGGGACAGGAAAAATTCAAGAGACCCAGTACTTC. Its protein product is CSVDTVLGTGKIQETQYF.

The chain employs TRBV19 and TRBJ1-5, with 9 bases that match TRBD1. Trimming cost V 4 bases and J 7 bases; bases outside gene matches: 8. The CDR3 length is 15 residues. Germline CDR1 is LNHDA and CDR2 is SQIVND (reference sequence). CDR3 in DNA: TGTGCCAGTAGTACACAGGGGGCTGCTAGCCAGCCCCAGCATTTT. Its protein is CASSTQGAASQPQHF.

V and J are TRBV19 and TRBJ1-1, with unresolved D. This CDR3 comprises 13 residues. Trimming cost V 7 bases and J 1 base, with 10 bases left between them. CDR1 LNHDA and CDR2 SQIVND come from the germline V gene (reference sequence). CDR3 coding DNA: TGTGCCAGTAACCCGACGGAGAACACTGAAGCTTTCTTT. It specifies CASNPTENTEAFF.

CDR3: CASSVSGGENQPQHF. Here the CDR3 DNA reads TGTGCCAGCAGTGTCTCGGGAGGAGAAAATCAGCCCCAGCATTTT. This chain links TRBV6-5 with TRBJ1-5, with D unresolved. The CDR3 sequence is 15 residues long. Trimming stripped 5 bases from V and 4 bases from J, with 15 bases between. Germline V gene data show CDR1 as MNHEY and CDR2 as SVGAGI.

V usage is TRBV19 and J usage is TRBJ2-5; 9 positions agree with TRBD1. Looked up from germline, CDR1 is LNHDA and CDR2 is SQIVND (reference sequence). The V and J ends lost 7 bases and 5 bases, in that order; junction bases with no gene match: 5. The CDR3 is 13 amino acids. The CDR3 sequence: CASKRTGVETQYF. CDR3 nucleotides: TGTGCCAGTAAGAGGACAGGGGTGGAGACCCAGTACTTC.

The rearrangement uses TRBV29-1 and TRBJ2-7; D is undetermined. The CDR3 length is 12 residues. V was trimmed by 4 bases and J by 5 bases, leaving 12 bases between them. In germline, CDR1 is SQVTM, CDR2 ANQGSEA. CDR3 sequence (DNA): TGCAGCGTTGCCCCCACGAATAACGAGCAGTACTTC. It specifies CSVAPTNNEQYF.

Only a few counts were recorded for this clone. This chain joins TRBV7-2 and TRBJ2-5; 9 nucleotides match TRBD2. The CDR3 is 16 amino acids. Germline V gene sequence: CDR1 SGHTA, CDR2 FQGNSA. The junction had 8 bases not matched to a gene; V was cut back by 2 bases and J by 4 bases. The CDR3 here is CASSLPAGGRRETQYF. The CDR3 DNA sequence: TGTGCCAGCAGCTTACCAGCGGGAGGAAGAAGAGAGACCCAGTACTTC.

The chain joins TRBV11-3 to TRBJ2-1; TRBD2 aligns across 9 bases. The CDR3 has 16 amino acids. With 5 bases clipped from V and 5 bases from J, the junction kept 10 bases outside the gene matches. In germline, CDR1 is SGHNT, CDR2 YENEEA. The CDR3: CASSPNRGLANNEQFF. CDR3 nucleotides: TGTGCCAGCAGCCCAAATAGAGGACTAGCGAACAATGAGCAGTTCTTC.

In this sample, this clone turned up once. The chain joins TRBV4-1 to TRBJ2-1, with 8 bases identical to TRBD1. V shed 0 bases, J shed 6 bases, and the junction held 10 bases outside the gene matches. This CDR3 has 17 residues. The germline gives CDR1 MGHRA, CDR2 YSYEKL. CDR3 nucleotides: TGCGCCAGCAGCCAAGAGGGAGGACAGGGCCCCCCCAATGAGCAGTTCTTC. Protein product: CASSQEGGQGPPNEQFF.

In DNA, the CDR3 is TGTGCCAGTAGACCCGGGACAGAGGCCGAAGCTTTCTTT. It codes for CASRPGTEAEAFF. The V gene is TRBV19, the J gene TRBJ1-1, with 7 bases matching TRBD1. The CDR3 loop spans 13 amino acids. V shed 6 bases and J 8 bases; nucleotides not matched to a gene: 9. The V gene's germline CDR1 is LNHDA and CDR2 SQIVND (reference sequence).

The chain is built from TRBV4-1 and TRBJ2-1; 12 bases agree with TRBD1. Germline values: CDR1 MGHRA, CDR2 YSYEKL. The junction had 6 bases not matched to a gene; V was cut back by 3 bases and J by 9 bases. The CDR3 consists of 15 residues. The CDR3 DNA follows: TGCGCCAGCAGCCACCCGGGACAGGGGGCTGGTGAGCAGTTCTTC. Translated: CASSHPGQGAGEQFF.

This clone was seen just once. This chain joins TRBV5-4 and TRBJ2-1, with 11 bases matching TRBD2. CDR3 size: 16 residues. The V and J ends lost 4 bases and 6 bases, in that order; junction bases with no gene match: 9. Germline CDR1 is SGHNT and CDR2 is YYREEE (reference sequence). Here the CDR3 reads CASSPEGTSGSNEQFF. In DNA, the CDR3 is TGTGCCAGCAGCCCCGAAGGCACTAGCGGGAGCAATGAGCAGTTCTTC.

V and J are TRBV2 and TRBJ1-5; D is ambiguous. The CDR3 length is 15 residues. Trimming cost V 4 bases and J 3 bases, with 13 bases left between them. CDR1 SNHLY and CDR2 FYNNEI come from the germline V gene. The CDR3 loop is CASSAQTVTNQPQHF. The DNA for the CDR3 is TGTGCCAGCAGTGCACAGACCGTTACCAATCAGCCCCAGCATTTT.

The chain joins TRBV5-1 to TRBJ2-3; tentatively, D is TRBD1 (5 bases). Germline V gives CDR1 SGHRS, CDR2 YFSETQ. Trimming cost V 4 bases and J 3 bases, with 12 bases left between them. The CDR3 length is 14 residues. This CDR3 is CASSRVGDTDTQYF. As DNA, the CDR3 is TGCGCCAGCAGCCGGGTAGGGGATACAGATACGCAGTATTTT. The entire variable domain, with the rest obtained from reference TRBV5-1 and TRBJ2-3, is as follows: KAGVTQTPRYLIKTRGQQVTLSCSPISGHRSVSWYQQTPGQGLQFLFEYFSETQRNKGNFPGRFSGRQFSNSRSEMNVSTLELGDSALYLCASSRVGDTDTQYFGPGTRLTVL.

The rearrangement links TRBV9 to TRBJ2-2; 9 nucleotides match TRBD2. V lost 3 bases and J lost 3; bases outside the gene matches: 6. The CDR3 has 16 residues. CDR1 and CDR2 (germline): SGDLS, YYNGEE. The CDR3 loop reads CASSAQGLAYTGELFF. The CDR3 DNA follows: TGTGCCAGCAGCGCACAGGGACTAGCATACACCGGGGAGCTGTTTTTT.

The chain has TRBV19 and TRBJ1-5; no reliable D call. V lost 7 bases, J lost 3 bases, and 16 bases lay in between. The CDR3 length is 15 residues. The germline V gene encodes CDR1 LNHDA and CDR2 SQIVND (reference sequence). CDR3 sequence (DNA): TGTGCCAGTACCATGGCGGGGTTGAACAATCAGCCCCAGCATTTT. It codes for CASTMAGLNNQPQHF. Based on the CDR3 plus reference TRBV19 and TRBJ1-5, the full variable domain is DGGITQSPKYLFRKEGQNVTLSCEQNLNHDAMYWYRQDPGQGLRLIYYSQIVNDFQKGDIAEGYSVSREKKESFPLTVTSAQKNPTAFYLCASTMAGLNNQPQHFGDGTRLSIL.

In its sample, this clone was seen a few times. This chain joins TRBV5-1 and TRBJ2-1; D unresolved. Germline CDR1 SGHRS, CDR2 YFSETQ. The CDR3 consists of 15 residues. V dropped 0 bases and J dropped 0 bases, with 7 bases sitting between them. This chain's CDR3 is CASSLASSSYNEQFF. The CDR3 region has the DNA TGCGCCAGCAGCTTGGCTTCGAGCTCCTACAATGAGCAGTTCTTC. The full variable domain, completed using reference TRBV5-1 and TRBJ2-1, is KAGVTQTPRYLIKTRGQQVTLSCSPISGHRSVSWYQQTPGQGLQFLFEYFSETQRNKGNFPGRFSGRQFSNSRSEMNVSTLELGDSALYLCASSLASSSYNEQFFGPGTRLTVL.

V and J are TRBV7-3 and TRBJ2-3; 9 positions match TRBD1. The CDR3 sequence is 14 residues long. V was clipped by 6 bases and J by 2 bases; unmatched bases: 3. CDR1 and CDR2 from the germline V gene are SGHTA and FQGTGA. The CDR3 loop reads CASRGQGTTDTQYF. CDR3 sequence (DNA): TGTGCCAGCAGGGGACAGGGCACCACAGATACGCAGTATTTT.

The gene calls are TRBV19 and TRBJ1-5, with 7 bases that match TRBD1. Germline V gives CDR1 LNHDA, CDR2 SQIVND (reference sequence). V trimming: 11 bases; J trimming: 9 bases; junction bases outside the gene matches: 31. The CDR3 is 19 residues long. CDR3 protein: CASLDLKGSGGGAFVPQHF. The CDR3 DNA reads as TGTGCCTCCCTGGACTTAAAGGGATCAGGGGGAGGGGCTTTCGTGCCCCAGCATTTT. Full variable domain (remainder filled in from reference TRBV19 and TRBJ1-5): DGGITQSPKYLFRKEGQNVTLSCEQNLNHDAMYWYRQDPGQGLRLIYYSQIVNDFQKGDIAEGYSVSREKKESFPLTVTSAQKNPTAFYLCASLDLKGSGGGAFVPQHFGDGTRLSIL.

The rearrangement uses TRBV7-9 and TRBJ1-3, with D perhaps TRBD1 (5 bases). Germline CDR1 SEHNR, CDR2 FQNEAQ (reference sequence). With 1 base removed from V and 2 bases from J, the gap between germline ends came to 9 bases. The CDR3 totals 15 residues. The CDR3 bases are TGTGCCAGCAGCTTAGTTTCCAGGGCTGGAAACACCATATATTTT. Translation gives CASSLVSRAGNTIYF.

This clone showed up just a few times. J is TRBJ2-1 and V is TRBV7-2; D is perhaps TRBD1 (6 bases). The CDR3 has 15 amino acids. Germline V gene lookup returns CDR1 SGHTA and CDR2 FQGNSA. Trimming pared 1 base from V and 5 bases from J, leaving 12 bases between. CDR3 protein: CASSLVGGRNNEQFF. The CDR3 DNA reads as TGTGCCAGCAGCTTAGTAGGGGGAAGGAACAATGAGCAGTTCTTC.

The chain has TRBV9 and TRBJ2-2; 8 bases are a match to TRBD2. This CDR3 has 16 amino acids. Germline V lookup: CDR1 SGDLS, CDR2 YYNGEE. V lost 0 bases to trimming and J lost 6 bases; unmatched junction nucleotides: 7. CDR3: CASSVVAGGPPGELFF. As DNA, the CDR3 is TGTGCCAGCAGCGTAGTTGCGGGGGGCCCCCCCGGGGAGCTGTTTTTT.

The chain uses TRBV6-5 and TRBJ2-7; 8 bases fit TRBD1. V lost 6 bases and J lost 5; bases outside the gene matches: 9. CDR1 is MNHEY and CDR2 is SVGAGI in the germline V gene. The CDR3 covers 14 residues. The CDR3 DNA is TGTGCCAGCAGCCCCCCCGACAGGGGCCACGAGCAGTACTTC. Translating it yields CASSPPDRGHEQYF.

V is TRBV21-1 and J is TRBJ1-3; the table's D call, TRBD1, was not checked against the DNA. TRBV21-1 is tagged as a pseudogene. This CDR3 spans 14 amino acids. The DNA of the CDR3 is TGTGCCAGCAGCCCGGGACAGGGCGACAACACCATATATTTT. This encodes CASSPGQGDNTIYF.

V is TRBV23-1 and J is TRBJ1-5; D not resolved. TRBV23-1 belongs to the ORF category, with a function that is uncertain. This CDR3 region has 15 residues. Trimming stripped 2 bases from V and 3 bases from J, with 11 bases between. The CDR3 DNA follows: TGCGCCAGCAGTCAAAAAGGGCATCTCAATCAGCCCCAGCATTTT. This codes for CASSQKGHLNQPQHF.